The rows below give T cell receptor beta chains drawn from one sample of a study of beta chain features in type 1 diabetes. Clones were read by immunoSEQ multiplex PCR, and TCRdb kept only the in-frame ones, dropping some. Among 360,000 or so clones listed, roughly a fifth were seen once. Sequencing used naive CD4+ T cells from blood. All receptors derive from a woman younger than 30 in good health. The CDR3 runs from the conserved cysteine through the conserved F or W. Each record gives: J gene, CDR3 length, D gene, V gene, clone size, CDR3 protein, CDR3 DNA. The D gene is left open where the match is weak. Rows may omit the clone size; those that give it use once, few, many or a size class.

TRBJ2-3	16	TRBD2	TRBV5-4	.	CASSLPLAGGTDTQYF	TGTGCCAGCAGCTTGCCGCTAGCGGGGGGCACAGATACGCAGTATTTT
TRBJ2-3	14	TRBD2	TRBV4-1	few	CASSPGGGTDTQYF	TGCGCCAGCAGCCCCGGGGGGGGCACAGATACGCAGTATTTT
TRBJ2-5	16	TRBD1	TRBV9	.	CASSVGGGNNVETQYF	TGTGCCAGCAGCGTAGGAGGGGGCAATAACGTGGAGACCCAGTACTTC
TRBJ2-4	14	TRBD1	TRBV7-2	.	CASSSGTVKNIQYF	TGTGCCAGCAGCTCCGGGACAGTCAAAAACATTCAGTACTTC
TRBJ2-3	15	.	TRBV9	few	CASSVRGSGTDTQYF	TGTGCCAGCAGCGTGAGAGGGAGTGGCACAGATACGCAGTATTTT
TRBJ2-5	14	TRBD2	TRBV10-3	few	CAITPSGKQETQYF	TGTGCCATCACCCCTAGCGGGAAGCAAGAGACCCAGTACTTC
TRBJ2-6	17	.	TRBV27	few	CASSRSWRNSGANVLTF	TGTGCCAGCAGTCGGAGCTGGAGGAACTCTGGGGCCAACGTCCTGACTTTC
TRBJ2-7	14	.	TRBV29-1	.	CSVAGTGEGDEQYF	TGCAGCGTTGCTGGTACGGGAGAAGGCGACGAGCAGTACTTC
TRBJ2-1	14	.	TRBV11-3	few	CASSLRDSSNEQFF	TGTGCCAGCAGCTTACGTGACTCGTCAAATGAGCAGTTCTTC
TRBJ1-5	12	.	TRBV6-5	few	CARPRGNQPQHF	TGTGCCAGGCCACGCGGAAATCAGCCCCAGCATTTT
TRBJ1-5	14	TRBD1	TRBV27	few	CASGITGVDQPQHF	TGTGCCAGCGGCATTACAGGGGTTGATCAGCCCCAGCATTTT
TRBJ1-5	14	.	TRBV18	.	CASSPGQGDQPQHF	TGTGCCAGCTCACCAGGGCAGGGTGATCAGCCCCAGCATTTT
TRBJ2-5	14	.	TRBV5-1	.	CASSFAGQQETQYF	TGCGCCAGCAGCTTTGCGGGACAGCAAGAGACCCAGTACTTC
TRBJ2-5	13	.	TRBV30	few	CAWSVAAGGTQYF	TGTGCCTGGAGTGTAGCCGCCGGGGGGACCCAGTACTTC
TRBJ1-1	14	.	TRBV18	few	CASSTEPTDTEAFF	TGTGCCAGCTCAACGGAACCGACAGACACTGAAGCTTTCTTT
TRBJ2-3	15	TRBD2	TRBV9	.	CASSVSSGGTDTQYF	TGTGCCAGCAGCGTTTCTAGCGGGGGCACAGATACGCAGTATTTT
TRBJ2-5	15	TRBD1	TRBV5-1	.	CASSGPGQGYETQYF	TGCGCCAGCAGCGGGCCGGGACAGGGTTACGAGACCCAGTACTTC
TRBJ2-7	14	.	TRBV5-1	few	CASSLGVTRYEQYF	TGCGCCAGCAGCTTGGGCGTCACCCGCTACGAGCAGTACTTC
TRBJ1-3	14	.	TRBV28	few	CASSFPGSGNTIYF	TGTGCCAGCAGTTTTCCCGGCTCTGGAAACACCATATATTTT
TRBJ2-7	12	.	TRBV19	.	CASSAYRDEQYF	TGTGCCAGTAGTGCCTACAGGGACGAGCAGTACTTC
TRBJ2-7	14	.	TRBV11-2	few	CASSLERASYEQYF	TGTGCCAGCAGCTTAGAGCGGGCAAGCTACGAGCAGTACTTC
TRBJ2-2	14	.	TRBV5-6	.	CASSGRLYTGELFF	TGTGCCAGCAGCGGGAGGTTGTACACCGGGGAGCTGTTTTTT
TRBJ2-2	16	.	TRBV9	.	CASSVQGAPSDGELFF	TGTGCCAGCAGCGTACAGGGCGCCCCTAGCGACGGGGAGCTGTTTTTT
TRBJ1-4	10	.	TRBV6-6	.	CASSRDKLFF	TGTGCCAGCAGCCGGGATAAACTGTTTTTT
TRBJ1-5	16	.	TRBV4-1	few	CASSQPGGPTRQPQHF	TGCGCCAGCAGCCAACCCGGAGGGCCGACTCGGCAGCCCCAGCATTTT
TRBJ2-7	15	TRBD2	TRBV7-9	few	CASSPRLAVTYEQYF	TGTGCCAGCAGCCCCCGACTAGCGGTCACCTACGAGCAGTACTTC
TRBJ1-5	13	.	TRBV2	.	CASERDVNQPQHF	TGTGCCAGCGAGCGGGACGTCAATCAGCCCCAGCATTTT
TRBJ2-3	17	TRBD2	TRBV7-2	few	CASSLVGTSGAGDTQYF	TGTGCCAGCAGCTTAGTTGGGACTAGCGGGGCTGGAGATACGCAGTATTTT
TRBJ2-3	17	TRBD2	TRBV5-4	.	CASSSGLAGGTVDTQYF	TGTGCCAGCAGCTCCGGACTAGCGGGGGGTACGGTAGATACGCAGTATTTT
TRBJ2-3	17	TRBD2	TRBV7-2	few	CASSLGASGISTDTQYF	TGTGCCAGCAGCTTAGGGGCTAGCGGAATTAGCACAGATACGCAGTATTTT
TRBJ2-7	15	TRBD2	TRBV5-1	.	CASSPQAGGVNEQYF	TGCGCCAGCAGCCCTCAAGCGGGAGGGGTCAACGAGCAGTACTTC
TRBJ1-5	14	.	TRBV2	.	CASSQGYPNQPQHF	TGTGCCAGCAGTCAGGGGTATCCCAATCAGCCCCAGCATTTT